These 15 T cell receptor beta chains were all obtained from the same sample, sequenced in a study of blood T cells in healthy people across ages. A second PCR of 7 to 11 cycles used a sample-barcoded 5' primer and a J-beta primer mix. TCRdb re-called the 5' RACE reads with MiXCR, one entry per CDR3 protein. The table records 1.5 million to 2 million distinct CDR3 sequences, less than 50% of them present only once. The sequenced material came from blood. The source is a woman aged 40 to 49 in good health.

A note on this clonotype: The junction departs from germline at one end; a sequencing error may be responsible. The chain is built from TRBV6-1 and TRBJ1-5, with 7 bases matching TRBD1. This CDR3 region has 17 residues. The germline CDR1 and CDR2 sequences are MNHNS and SASEGT. In DNA, the CDR3 is TGTGCCGGCAGCCTTGACAGGGTAGATAAAGGGGAACAGCCCCAGCATTTT. Translating gives CAGSLDRVDKGEQPQHF.

This clonotype was picked up a small number of times. The V gene is TRBV10-3, the J gene TRBJ2-1; 9 bases match TRBD1. V was clipped by 5 bases and J by 7 bases; unmatched bases: 6. This CDR3 is 14 amino acids long. The germline gives CDR1 ENHRY, CDR2 SYGVKD. The CDR3 DNA reads as TGTGCCATCAGTTCGACAGGGGGGAGGAATGAGCAGTTCTTC. This codes for CAISSTGGRNEQFF.

The V gene is TRBV6-2 or TRBV6-3, the J gene TRBJ2-7, with D unresolved. Trimming pared 2 bases from V and 1 base from J, leaving 3 bases between. Looked up from germline, CDR1 is MNHEY and CDR2 is SVGEGT. CDR3 size: 12 residues. The CDR3 loop reads CASSYHSYEQYF. CDR3 sequence (DNA): TGTGCCAGCAGTTACCATTCCTACGAGCAGTACTTC.

This clonotype appeared a few times. The chain recombines TRBV20-1 with TRBJ2-5, with 9 bases that match TRBD1. With 1 base clipped from V and 2 bases from J, the junction kept 5 bases outside the gene matches. The germline V gene encodes CDR1 DFQATT and CDR2 SNEGSKA (reference sequence). The CDR3 spans 15 residues. The CDR3 is CSARVPGTGQETQYF. The CDR3 nucleotides read TGCAGTGCTAGAGTTCCTGGGACAGGGCAAGAGACCCAGTACTTC.

V usage is TRBV7-2 and J usage is TRBJ2-5; 11 positions agree with TRBD2. In germline, CDR1 is SGHTA, CDR2 FQGNSA. V lost 5 bases and J lost 1; bases outside the gene matches: 6. The CDR3 extends over 16 amino acids. For the CDR3, the DNA is TGTGCCAGCAGCATACTAGCGGGGGCGATCCAAGAGACCCAGTACTTC. This translates into CASSILAGAIQETQYF.

This chain joins TRBV20-1 and TRBJ2-1; perhaps TRBD1 as D (5 bases). The germline V gene has CDR1 DFQATT and CDR2 SNEGSKA (reference sequence). This CDR3 has 11 amino acids. Trimming took off 6 bases at V and 9 bases at J, with 12 bases between the two ends. CDR3 sequence (DNA): TGCAGTGCCACCAGGGTCAGTGAGCAGTTCTTC. Its protein product is CSATRVSEQFF.

The chain couples TRBV20-1 to TRBJ2-3; the D gene is possibly TRBD1 (6 bases). The CDR3 loop spans 13 amino acids. The germline CDR1 and CDR2 sequences are DFQATT and SNEGSKA (reference sequence). Trimming removed 3 bases at V and 6 bases at J, with 13 bases between. The CDR3 DNA follows: TGCAGTGCTAGTTGGTCCCAGGGGGATACGCAGTATTTT. This encodes CSASWSQGDTQYF.

This chain connects TRBV7-2 to TRBJ2-1, with 10 positions matching TRBD2. V was pared by 1 base and J by 4 bases, with 7 bases of the junction left unmatched. Germline CDR1 and CDR2: SGHTA and FQGNSA. The CDR3 has 17 residues. CDR3 amino acids: CASSLDSRTSGYNEQFF. DNA of the CDR3: TGTGCCAGCAGCTTAGATTCGCGGACTAGCGGTTACAATGAGCAGTTCTTC.

This chain joins TRBV7-2 and TRBJ1-2; TRBD1 matches 8 bases. With 5 bases clipped from V and 0 bases from J, the junction kept 14 bases outside the gene matches. The CDR3 has 18 amino acids. Germline assignment: CDR1 SGHTA and CDR2 FQGNSA. The CDR3 sequence: CASSEDTTGARANYGYTF. DNA for the CDR3: TGTGCCAGCAGCGAAGATACGACAGGGGCTCGAGCTAACTATGGCTACACCTTC.

This clonotype turned up a few times. The chain recombines TRBV10-3 with TRBJ1-2; 8 bases fit TRBD1. Per germline, CDR1 ENHRY and CDR2 SYGVKD. V was clipped by 7 bases and J by 2 bases; unmatched bases: 9. This CDR3 has 15 residues. Here the CDR3 reads CAINQNGQGNYGYTF. The DNA for the CDR3 is TGTGCCATCAACCAGAACGGACAGGGAAACTATGGCTACACCTTC.

The chain is built from TRBV20-1 and TRBJ1-1; 7 bases fit TRBD1. The CDR3 extends over 14 amino acids. Germline V gene lookup returns CDR1 DFQATT and CDR2 SNEGSKA (reference sequence). V lost 2 bases and J lost 0; bases outside the gene matches: 3. The CDR3 loop reads CSARKGAMNTEAFF. In nucleotides, the CDR3 is TGCAGTGCTAGAAAGGGGGCGATGAACACTGAAGCTTTCTTT.

This CDR3 is CAISEGGQGNSPLHF. The CDR3 DNA sequence: TGTGCCATCAGTGAGGGGGGACAGGGGAATTCACCCCTCCACTTT. The chain recombines TRBV10-3 with TRBJ1-6; 10 bases fit TRBD1. Per the germline V gene, CDR1 is ENHRY and CDR2 is SYGVKD. The CDR3 contains 15 residues. The trim removed 2 bases at V and 7 bases at J, leaving 2 bases unmatched.

This sequence joins TRBV20-1 and TRBJ2-3; either TRBD1 or TRBD2 may fit D (5 bases each). The germline gives CDR1 DFQATT, CDR2 SNEGSKA (reference sequence). V lost 4 bases to trimming and J lost 6 bases, with 14 bases between them. The length of the CDR3 is 13 residues. CDR3 sequence: CSAKGWGPDTQYF. The CDR3 nucleotides are TGCAGTGCTAAGGGCTGGGGACCGGATACGCAGTATTTT.

The chain combines TRBV4-2 with TRBJ2-4; no clear D gene. The V end lost 0 bases, the J end lost 14 bases, and 14 bases lay between the germline ends. The CDR3 has 13 residues. In germline, CDR1 is LGHNA, CDR2 YNFKEQ. The CDR3 region has the DNA TGTGCCAGCAGCCAAGAGAGGCTCACCGCGGAGTACTTC. Translating it yields CASSQERLTAEYF.

This clonotype occurred a few times. This chain connects TRBV9 to TRBJ1-2; no clear D gene. Trimming took 3 bases from V and 5 from J, leaving 23 bases between them. Germline CDR1 SGDLS, CDR2 YYNGEE. CDR3 length: 17 residues. The CDR3 DNA reads TGTGCCAGCAGCGAGTCCAATTCCCCAACTGAAGCTTATGGCTACACCTTC. Translated: CASSESNSPTEAYGYTF. The full variable domain, rest sourced from reference TRBV9 and TRBJ1-2, is DSGVTQTPKHLITATGQRVTLRCSPRSGDLSVYWYQQSLDQGLQFLIQYYNGEERAKGNILERFSAQQFPDLHSELNLSSLELGDSALYFCASSESNSPTEAYGYTFGSGTRLTVV.